This TCR beta chain was captured by sequencing in a study of shared clonotypes between healthy human individuals. Study overall: Aged 18 to 49, the donors were a couple of women and a few men.

Sequencing used immunoSEQ multiplex PCR; TCRdb keeps in-frame clones, though not all of them. This sample has approximately 530,000 clones, with roughly 95% found just once. Trimming removed 1 base from V and 3 bases from J; junction bases left unmatched: 2. Germline values: CDR1 SGHRS, CDR2 YFSETQ. The CDR3 runs to 15 residues. The TCR originated in a woman in her 30s in good health. Sequencing used naive CD4+ T cells sorted from blood. Subset defined: CD45RA+ positively selected. The rearrangement links TRBV5-1 to TRBJ2-5, with 11 nucleotides matching TRBD2. CDR3 protein: CASSLTSGSKETQYF. DNA of the CDR3: TGCGCCAGCAGCTTGACTAGCGGGAGTAAAGAGACCCAGTACTTC.